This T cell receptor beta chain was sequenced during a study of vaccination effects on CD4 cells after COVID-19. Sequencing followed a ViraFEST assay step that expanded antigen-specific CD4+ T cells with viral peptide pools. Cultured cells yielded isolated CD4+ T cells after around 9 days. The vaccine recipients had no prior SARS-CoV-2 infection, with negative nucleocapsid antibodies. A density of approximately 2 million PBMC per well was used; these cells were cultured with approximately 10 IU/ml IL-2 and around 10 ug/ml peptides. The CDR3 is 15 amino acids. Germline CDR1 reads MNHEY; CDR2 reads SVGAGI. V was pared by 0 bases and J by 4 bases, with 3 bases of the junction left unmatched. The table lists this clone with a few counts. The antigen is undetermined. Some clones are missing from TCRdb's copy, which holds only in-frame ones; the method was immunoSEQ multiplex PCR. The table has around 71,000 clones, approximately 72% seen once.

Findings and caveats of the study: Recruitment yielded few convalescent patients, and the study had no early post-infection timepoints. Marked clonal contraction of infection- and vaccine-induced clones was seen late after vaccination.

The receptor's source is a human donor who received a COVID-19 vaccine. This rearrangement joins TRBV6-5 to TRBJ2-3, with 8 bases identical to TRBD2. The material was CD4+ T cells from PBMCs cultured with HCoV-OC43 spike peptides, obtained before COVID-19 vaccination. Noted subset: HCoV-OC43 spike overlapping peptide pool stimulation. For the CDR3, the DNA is TGTGCCAGCAGTTACTCTATGCGGGGGGCAGATACGCAGTATTTT. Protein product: CASSYSMRGADTQYF.